Reported below is one TCR beta chain. What it recognizes is unknown. The PCR employed 60 Vbeta primers together with 13 Jbeta primers. Sequencing used immunoSEQ multiplex PCR; TCRdb keeps in-frame clones, though not all of them. The sample contains over 100,000 clones, about 73% of which appear only once. The data were taken from a study of cytomegalovirus exposure and HLA in healthy donors. Trimming shortened V by 1 base and J by 13 bases, and 10 bases separated the two germline ends. CDR3 length: 11 residues. Germline V gives CDR1 MGHRA, CDR2 YSYEKL. Study outcomes and limitations: Data from an earlier analysis indicated that most TCR beta V segments were productive either about 87% or about 30% of the time. A list of roughly 180 TCR beta chains associated with cytomegalovirus was given.

This chain uses TRBV4-1 with TRBJ2-5; D gene ambiguous. Sequencing was performed on PBMCs. The source of this sequence is a woman younger than 45 in good health and CMV-seropositive. The CDR3 here is CASSQGPSLYF. CDR3 in DNA: TGCGCCAGCAGCCAAGGGCCCTCATTGTACTTC.